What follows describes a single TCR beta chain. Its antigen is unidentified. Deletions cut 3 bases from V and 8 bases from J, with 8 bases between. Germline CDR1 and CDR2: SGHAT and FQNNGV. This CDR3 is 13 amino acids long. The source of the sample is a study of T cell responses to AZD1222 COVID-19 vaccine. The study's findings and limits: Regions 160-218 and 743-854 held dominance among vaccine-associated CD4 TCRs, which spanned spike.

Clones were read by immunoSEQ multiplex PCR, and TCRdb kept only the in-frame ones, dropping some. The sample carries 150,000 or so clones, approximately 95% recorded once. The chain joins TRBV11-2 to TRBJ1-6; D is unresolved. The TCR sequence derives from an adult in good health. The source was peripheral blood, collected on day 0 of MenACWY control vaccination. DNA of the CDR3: TGTGCCAGCAGCTTGGTATCGGATTCACCCCTCCACTTT. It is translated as CASSLVSDSPLHF.